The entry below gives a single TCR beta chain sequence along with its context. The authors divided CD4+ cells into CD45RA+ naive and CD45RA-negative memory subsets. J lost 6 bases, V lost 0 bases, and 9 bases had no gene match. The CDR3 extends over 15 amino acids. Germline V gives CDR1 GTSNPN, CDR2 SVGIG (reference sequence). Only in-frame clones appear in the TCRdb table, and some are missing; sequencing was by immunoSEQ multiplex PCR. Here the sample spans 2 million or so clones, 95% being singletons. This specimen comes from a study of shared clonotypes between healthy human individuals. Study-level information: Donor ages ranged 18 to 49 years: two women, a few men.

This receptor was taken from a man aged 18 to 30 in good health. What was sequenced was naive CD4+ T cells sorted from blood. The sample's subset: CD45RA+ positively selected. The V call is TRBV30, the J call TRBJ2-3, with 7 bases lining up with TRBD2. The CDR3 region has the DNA TGTGCCTGGAGTGTAAACGGTTTGGGGGGGGATACGCAGTATTTT. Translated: CAWSVNGLGGDTQYF.